This is a list of T cell receptor beta chains from one sample in a study of CD4 T cells in relation to SARS-CoV-2 and coronaviruses. Here immunoSEQ multiplex PCR was the method, and the copy in TCRdb shows in-frame clones only, minus some. Of about 68,000 clones in the sample, 93% were seen once. What was sequenced was naive CD4+ T cells from PBMCs. These receptor sequences come from a human donor in good health. Both conserved end residues are trimmed from each CDR3. The order of the fields is CDR3 protein, V gene, CDR3 length, clone size. The size of a clone is reported for some rows only, either as once, few or many, or as a class for expanded clones.

CDR3aa: ASSQGSQAGAQETQY
v_gene: TRBV4-2
len: 15
abundance: .

CDR3aa: ASSSGQGRTDTQY
v_gene: TRBV7-3
len: 13
abundance: .

CDR3aa: ASSVGMQETQY
v_gene: TRBV9
len: 11
abundance: .

CDR3aa: ASSQALTGVYNEQF
v_gene: TRBV4-1
len: 14
abundance: .

CDR3aa: ASSPGQTYGYT
v_gene: TRBV5-6
len: 11
abundance: .

CDR3aa: ATSVLRDRGLPPNSPLH
v_gene: TRBV24-1
len: 17
abundance: .

CDR3aa: ASSLRSGLAGETQY
v_gene: TRBV5-1
len: 14
abundance: .

CDR3aa: ASMEGAGGELF
v_gene: TRBV5-1
len: 11
abundance: .

CDR3aa: ATTNDRNSNEKLF
v_gene: TRBV15
len: 13
abundance: .

CDR3aa: TSSRGGADQPQH
v_gene: TRBV28
len: 12
abundance: .

CDR3aa: ASSQAGGRANYGYT
v_gene: TRBV3-1/TRBV3-2
len: 14
abundance: .

CDR3aa: ASSLDHSQTINTEAF
v_gene: TRBV11-3
len: 15
abundance: .

CDR3aa: ASIGQGQVEQY
v_gene: TRBV12-3/TRBV12-4
len: 11
abundance: .

CDR3aa: ASSLRDSNQPQH
v_gene: TRBV27
len: 12
abundance: few

CDR3aa: ASSLSPDTQY
v_gene: TRBV27
len: 10
abundance: .

CDR3aa: ASSFYLAGVTDTQY
v_gene: TRBV5-1
len: 14
abundance: .

CDR3aa: ATDSGAFTYNEQF
v_gene: TRBV19
len: 13
abundance: .

CDR3aa: ASRRTSGTGELF
v_gene: TRBV5-1
len: 12
abundance: once

CDR3aa: ASSYQGSYGYT
v_gene: TRBV28
len: 11
abundance: .

CDR3aa: ASYEDRGGGGYT
v_gene: TRBV5-4
len: 12
abundance: .

CDR3aa: ASSPLASQPQH
v_gene: TRBV19
len: 11
abundance: .

CDR3aa: ASSDTPGQGKETQY
v_gene: TRBV6-1
len: 14
abundance: .

CDR3aa: ATTTRTAPSYEQY
v_gene: TRBV28
len: 13
abundance: .

CDR3aa: ASSLAGISGGYT
v_gene: TRBV7-2
len: 12
abundance: .

CDR3aa: ASSLRQGAETQY
v_gene: TRBV7-2
len: 12
abundance: .

CDR3aa: ATSRDWAYNEQF
v_gene: TRBV15
len: 12
abundance: .

CDR3aa: AIRSGQGADTQY
v_gene: TRBV10-3
len: 12
abundance: .

CDR3aa: ASSVGDGFLAGELF
v_gene: TRBV9
len: 14
abundance: .

CDR3aa: AWRQGWTEAF
v_gene: TRBV30
len: 10
abundance: .

CDR3aa: AWSRTGVEYGYT
v_gene: TRBV30
len: 12
abundance: .

CDR3aa: ASSFPNSGREQF
v_gene: TRBV7-2
len: 12
abundance: .

CDR3aa: ATSRGGLAGQETQY
v_gene: TRBV15
len: 14
abundance: .

CDR3aa: ASSYSITSGTSSTDTQY
v_gene: TRBV6-2/TRBV6-3
len: 17
abundance: .

CDR3aa: ASSTGTYSYEQY
v_gene: TRBV2
len: 12
abundance: .

CDR3aa: ASSVLPSGGYQETQY
v_gene: TRBV9
len: 15
abundance: .

CDR3aa: ASSPEGYEQY
v_gene: TRBV18
len: 10
abundance: .

CDR3aa: ASSLDGTGGNEQF
v_gene: TRBV5-6
len: 13
abundance: .